This TCR beta chain derives from a study of T cells in Graves' hyperthyroidism and ophthalmopathy. Regarding the study as a whole: In blood, most of the thyroid clonotypes expanded above 0.001 were also present.

This clonotype was picked up a small number of times. What it binds is not known. The germline CDR1 and CDR2 sequences are LNHDA and SQIVND (reference sequence). Trimming shortened V by 2 bases and J by 4 bases, and 14 bases separated the two germline ends. The length of the CDR3 is 15 residues. From RNA transcripts, TCR beta CDR3 regions were amplified. HTBI primers were employed in a first-round RT-PCR of the TCR CDR3. TCRdb itself ran the multiplex PCR reads through MiXCR, one entry per CDR3 protein. The data contain nearly 750,000 distinct CDR3 sequences, about a third of them singletons. Patients having uncontrolled infection, another autoimmune disease, pregnancy or lactation were not included.

Sample: blood. V and J are TRBV19 and TRBJ1-2, with D hard to call. The sequence was obtained from a woman between 40 and 55 years old with Graves' hyperthyroidism. DNA for the CDR3: TGTGCCAGTAGTATAATCCGCTCCCCGGGCTATGGCTACACCTTC. As protein: CASSIIRSPGYGYTF.